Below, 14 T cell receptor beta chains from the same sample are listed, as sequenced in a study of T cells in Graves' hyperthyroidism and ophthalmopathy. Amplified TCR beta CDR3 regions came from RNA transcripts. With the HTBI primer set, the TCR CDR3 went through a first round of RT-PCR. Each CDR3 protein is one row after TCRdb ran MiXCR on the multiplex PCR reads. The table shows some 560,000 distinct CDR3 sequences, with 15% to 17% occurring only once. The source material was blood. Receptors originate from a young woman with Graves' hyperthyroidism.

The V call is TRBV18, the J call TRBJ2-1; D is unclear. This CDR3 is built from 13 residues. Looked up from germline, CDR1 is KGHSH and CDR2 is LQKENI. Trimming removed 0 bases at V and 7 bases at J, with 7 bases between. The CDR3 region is CASSPPSENEQFF. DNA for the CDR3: TGTGCCAGCTCACCACCGTCTGAAAATGAGCAGTTCTTC.

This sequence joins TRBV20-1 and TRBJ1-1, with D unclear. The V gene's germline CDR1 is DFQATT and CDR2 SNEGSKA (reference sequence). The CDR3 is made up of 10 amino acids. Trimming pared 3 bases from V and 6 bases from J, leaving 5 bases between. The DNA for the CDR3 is TGCAGTGCTAGCTTCCCTGAAGCTTTCTTT. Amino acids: CSASFPEAFF.

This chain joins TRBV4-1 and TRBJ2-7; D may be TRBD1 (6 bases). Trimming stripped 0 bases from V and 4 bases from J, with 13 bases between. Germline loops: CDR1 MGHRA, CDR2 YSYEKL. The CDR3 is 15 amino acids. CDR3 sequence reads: CASSQDRQAAYEQYF. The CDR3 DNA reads TGCGCCAGCAGCCAAGATCGACAGGCGGCTTACGAGCAGTACTTC.

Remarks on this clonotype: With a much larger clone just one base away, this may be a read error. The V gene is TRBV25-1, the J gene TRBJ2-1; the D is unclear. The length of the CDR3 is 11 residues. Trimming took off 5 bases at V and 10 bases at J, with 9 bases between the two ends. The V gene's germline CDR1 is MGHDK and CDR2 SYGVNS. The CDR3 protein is CASSSQVEQFF. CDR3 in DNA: TGTGCCAGCAGTTCCCAGGTAGAGCAGTTCTTC. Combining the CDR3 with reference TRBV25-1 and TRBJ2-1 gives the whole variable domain EADIYQTPRYLVIGTGKKITLECSQTMGHDKMYWYQQDPGMELHLIHYSYGVNSTEKGDLSSESTVSRIRTEHFPLTLESARPSHTSQYLCASSSQVEQFFGPGTRLTVL.

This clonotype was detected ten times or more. The CDR3 DNA reads as TGTGCCAGCACCGGACAGGTCCAAGAGACCCAGTACTTC. Amino acids: CASTGQVQETQYF. J is TRBJ2-5 and V is TRBV2, with 7 bases aligning to TRBD1. V trimming: 7 bases; J trimming: 1 base; junction bases outside the gene matches: 3. The CDR3 is 13 amino acids. Germline V CDR1 and CDR2: SNHLY, FYNNEI.

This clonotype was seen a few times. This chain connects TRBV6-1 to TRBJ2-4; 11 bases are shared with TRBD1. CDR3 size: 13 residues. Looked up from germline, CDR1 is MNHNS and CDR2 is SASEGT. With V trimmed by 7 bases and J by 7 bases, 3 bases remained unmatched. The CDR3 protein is CASTRDRGNIQYF. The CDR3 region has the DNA TGTGCCAGCACTCGGGACAGGGGGAACATTCAGTACTTC.

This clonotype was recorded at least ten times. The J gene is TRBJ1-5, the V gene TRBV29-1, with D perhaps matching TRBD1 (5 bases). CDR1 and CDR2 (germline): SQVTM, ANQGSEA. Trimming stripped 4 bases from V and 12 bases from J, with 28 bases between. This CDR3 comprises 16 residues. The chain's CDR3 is CSVAGGTEKQDISQHF. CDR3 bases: TGCAGCGTTGCTGGGGGGACGGAGAAGCAAGACATTAGCCAGCATTTT.

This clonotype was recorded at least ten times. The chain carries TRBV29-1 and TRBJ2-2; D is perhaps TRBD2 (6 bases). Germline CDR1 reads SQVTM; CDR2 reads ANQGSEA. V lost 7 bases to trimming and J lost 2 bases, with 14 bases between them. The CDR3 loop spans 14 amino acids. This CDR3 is CSASEGANTGELFF. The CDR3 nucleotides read TGCAGCGCTTCGGAGGGAGCCAACACCGGGGAGCTGTTTTTT.

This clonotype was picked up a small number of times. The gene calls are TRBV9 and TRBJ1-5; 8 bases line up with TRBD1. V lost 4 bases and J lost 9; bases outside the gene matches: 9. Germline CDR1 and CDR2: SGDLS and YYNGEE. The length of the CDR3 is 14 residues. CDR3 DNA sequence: TGTGCCAGCAGCCCAGAACAGGGGGGAGGGCCCCAGCATTTT. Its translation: CASSPEQGGGPQHF.

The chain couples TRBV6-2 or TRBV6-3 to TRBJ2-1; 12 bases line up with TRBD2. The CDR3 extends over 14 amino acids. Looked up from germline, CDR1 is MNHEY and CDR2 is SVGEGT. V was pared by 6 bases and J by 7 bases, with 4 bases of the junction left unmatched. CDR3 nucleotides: TGTGCCAGCAGCACTAGCGGGAGGAGTAATGAGCAGTTCTTC. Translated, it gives CASSTSGRSNEQFF.

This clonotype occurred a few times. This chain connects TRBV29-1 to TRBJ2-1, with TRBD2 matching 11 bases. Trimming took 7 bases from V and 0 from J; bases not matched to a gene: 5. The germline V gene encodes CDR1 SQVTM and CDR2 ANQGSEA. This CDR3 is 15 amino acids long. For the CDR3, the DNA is TGCAGCGCGGGACTAGCGGAGAGCTCCTACAATGAGCAGTTCTTC. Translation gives CSAGLAESSYNEQFF.

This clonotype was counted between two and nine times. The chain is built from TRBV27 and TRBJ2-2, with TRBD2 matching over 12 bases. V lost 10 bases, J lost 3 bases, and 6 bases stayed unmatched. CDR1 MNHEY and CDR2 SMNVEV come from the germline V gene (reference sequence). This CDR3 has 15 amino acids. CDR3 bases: TGTGCCACCTCTAGACTAGCGGGAGACACCGGGGAGCTGTTTTTT. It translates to CATSRLAGDTGELFF.

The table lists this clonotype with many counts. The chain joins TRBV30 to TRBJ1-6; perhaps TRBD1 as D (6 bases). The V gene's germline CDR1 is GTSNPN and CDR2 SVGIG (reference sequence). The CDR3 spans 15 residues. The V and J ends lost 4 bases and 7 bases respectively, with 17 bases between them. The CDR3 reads CAWTFGRGVNSPLHF. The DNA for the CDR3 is TGTGCCTGGACCTTTGGCAGGGGAGTGAATTCACCCCTCCACTTT.

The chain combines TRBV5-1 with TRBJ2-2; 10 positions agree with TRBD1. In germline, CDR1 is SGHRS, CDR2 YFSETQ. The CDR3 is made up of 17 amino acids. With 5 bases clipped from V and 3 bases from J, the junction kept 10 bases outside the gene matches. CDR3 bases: TGCGCCAGCAGGAAGCCCCGGGACAGGGGTGACACCGGGGAGCTGTTTTTT. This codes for CASRKPRDRGDTGELFF.